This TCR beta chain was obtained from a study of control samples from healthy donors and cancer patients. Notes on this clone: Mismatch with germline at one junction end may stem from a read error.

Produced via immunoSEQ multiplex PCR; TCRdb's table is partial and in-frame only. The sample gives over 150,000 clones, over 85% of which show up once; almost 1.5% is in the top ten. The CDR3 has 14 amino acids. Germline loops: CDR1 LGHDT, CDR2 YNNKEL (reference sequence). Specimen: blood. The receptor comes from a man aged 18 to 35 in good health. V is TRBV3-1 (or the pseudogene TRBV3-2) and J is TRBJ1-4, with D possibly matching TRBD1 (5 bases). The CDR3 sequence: CATSPGTVNEKLFF. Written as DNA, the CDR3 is TGTGCCACCAGCCCCGGGACGGTTAATGAAAAACTGTTTTTT.